These 26 T cell receptor beta chains came from one sample sequenced in a study of response to subunit inactivated influenza vaccine. TCRdb reprocessed the RT-PCR reads with MiXCR, giving one entry per CDR3 protein. Counted here are about 180,000 distinct CDR3 sequences, nearly 9.5% occurring once; the ten biggest clones make up roughly a tenth. The starting material was non-naive T cells sorted from PBMCs, obtained on the day of vaccination. The receptor set was obtained from a man in his fifties or sixties who received an inactivated influenza vaccine.

This clonotype has more than one count but fewer than ten. The genes are TRBV28 and TRBJ2-3; 9 nucleotides match TRBD2. The germline CDR1 and CDR2 sequences are MDHEN and SYDVKM. V shed 7 bases, J shed 7 bases, and the junction held 9 bases outside the gene matches. The CDR3 spans 14 residues. Here the CDR3 reads CASTPGTSMYTQYF. CDR3 DNA: TGTGCCAGCACCCCCGGGACTAGCATGTATACGCAGTATTTT.

This sequence joins TRBV7-2 and TRBJ1-3; weak D call: TRBD1 (6 bases). Trimming stripped 5 bases from V and 0 bases from J, with 14 bases between. Germline V gene sequence: CDR1 SGHTA, CDR2 FQGNSA. This CDR3 comprises 16 residues. The CDR3 nucleotides read TGTGCCAGCAGCAAAGGACAGCCCAGCTCTGGAAACACCATATATTTT. Translation gives CASSKGQPSSGNTIYF.

The rearrangement uses TRBV20-1 and TRBJ2-3, with D perhaps TRBD2 (6 bases). Germline V CDR1 and CDR2: DFQATT, SNEGSKA (reference sequence). Trimming removed 1 base at V and 2 bases at J, with 7 bases between. The CDR3 extends over 13 amino acids. This CDR3 is CSARVLATDTQYF. The CDR3 DNA reads as TGCAGTGCTAGAGTACTAGCCACAGATACGCAGTATTTT.

This clonotype was detected many times. The CDR3 DNA follows: TGTGCCAGCAGCTTTCTAGCGGGGGGGCTGGACGAGCAGTACTTC. It yields the protein CASSFLAGGLDEQYF. The chain recombines TRBV7-9 with TRBJ2-7; 12 bases fit TRBD2. Germline lookup yields CDR1 SEHNR and CDR2 FQNEAQ (reference sequence). V lost 3 bases, J lost 5 bases, and 5 bases stayed unmatched. The CDR3 is 15 residues long.

On this clonotype itself: One junction end disagrees with the germline gene, perhaps due to a read error. V is TRBV6-5 and J is TRBJ2-2; D gene ambiguous. The CDR3 runs to 13 residues. Germline loops: CDR1 MNHEY, CDR2 SVGAGI. CDR3 nucleotide sequence: TGTGCCAGCAGGTACTTCGACACCGGGGAGCTGTTTTTT. This encodes CASRYFDTGELFF.

This clonotype was counted only a few times. The chain employs TRBV20-1 and TRBJ2-3; 10 positions match TRBD2. This CDR3 spans 17 amino acids. Looked up from germline, CDR1 is DFQATT and CDR2 is SNEGSKA (reference sequence). V was clipped by 3 bases and J by 0 bases; unmatched bases: 9. The CDR3 protein is CSARASGGETSTDTQYF. The DNA for the CDR3 is TGCAGTGCTAGGGCTAGCGGGGGAGAAACTAGCACAGATACGCAGTATTTT.

The table lists this clonotype with many counts. The V and J genes are TRBV29-1 and TRBJ2-1, with D tentatively TRBD1 or TRBD2 (7 bases each). The CDR3 runs to 14 residues. Trimming removed 5 bases at V and 4 bases at J, with 15 bases between. From germline, CDR1 is SQVTM and CDR2 ANQGSEA. CDR3: CSVYQGGRYNEQFF. For the CDR3, the DNA is TGCAGCGTTTATCAGGGGGGGCGGTACAATGAGCAGTTCTTC.

As for this clonotype: Its ends do not fully match the called genes, so a read error is possible. The rearrangement links TRBV4-1 to TRBJ2-2; D is possibly TRBD2 (6 bases). Looked up from germline, CDR1 is MGHRA and CDR2 is YSYEKL. This CDR3 region has 15 residues. The DNA for the CDR3 is TGCGCCAGCAGCCCGGGACTTATGAACTCCGGGGAGCTGTTTTTT. Translating gives CASSPGLMNSGELFF.

This chain connects TRBV5-8 to TRBJ2-5; possibly TRBD2 for D (5 bases). The germline gives CDR1 SGHTS, CDR2 YDEGEE. V dropped 2 bases and J dropped 4 bases, with 9 bases sitting between them. The CDR3 contains 13 residues. This CDR3 is CASSLRRTETQYF. The CDR3 DNA reads TGTGCCAGCAGCTTACGGAGGACAGAGACCCAGTACTTC.

This clonotype was observed a few times. This sequence joins TRBV6-5 and TRBJ2-1, with D hard to call. The V gene lost 2 bases and the J gene lost 5 bases, with 19 bases spanning the gap. This CDR3 is 17 amino acids long. Germline loops: CDR1 MNHEY, CDR2 SVGAGI. The CDR3 bases are TGTGCCAGCAGTTACACCCAGGACCTACCCCACCACAATGAGCAGTTCTTC. This codes for CASSYTQDLPHHNEQFF.

This clonotype came up many times. The rearrangement joins TRBV12-3 or TRBV12-4 to TRBJ1-1, with D tentatively TRBD1 (6 bases). This CDR3 region has 16 residues. V shed 1 base and J shed 0 bases, with 12 bases lying between them. The CDR3 region has the DNA TGTGCCAGCAGTTTAGGTTTTGGGGGCGTGAACACTGAAGCTTTCTTT. This translates into CASSLGFGGVNTEAFF.

This clonotype came up a few times. Here the CDR3 reads CASSNPWGPYEQYF. CDR3 nucleotides: TGTGCCAGCAGTAACCCTTGGGGACCCTACGAGCAGTACTTC. The rearrangement links TRBV25-1 to TRBJ2-7; D is perhaps TRBD1 or TRBD2 (5 bases each). This CDR3 comprises 14 residues. Germline loops: CDR1 MGHDK, CDR2 SYGVNS. V lost 5 bases and J lost 2, with 13 bases in between.

Only a few counts were recorded for this clonotype. V usage is TRBV7-9 and J usage is TRBJ2-1; D perhaps matches TRBD2 (5 bases). CDR3 length: 15 amino acids. Germline V gene lookup returns CDR1 SEHNR and CDR2 FQNEAQ (reference sequence). Trimming stripped 1 base from V and 4 bases from J, with 11 bases between. CDR3 DNA sequence: TGTGCCAGCAGCTTAGGGCGAGCGGAATACAATGAGCAGTTCTTC. As protein: CASSLGRAEYNEQFF.

This chain joins TRBV25-1 and TRBJ1-5; a weak D match, TRBD1 (6 bases). CDR3 length equals 14 residues. Germline V gene lookup returns CDR1 MGHDK and CDR2 SYGVNS. The V gene lost 4 bases and the J gene lost 4 bases, with 11 bases spanning the gap. In DNA, the CDR3 is TGTGCCAGCAGTGCACCGGGGGCTAATCAGCCCCAGCATTTT. It specifies CASSAPGANQPQHF.

The chain carries TRBV20-1 and TRBJ2-7; 7 bases agree with TRBD1. Germline loops: CDR1 DFQATT, CDR2 SNEGSKA (reference sequence). The CDR3 has 14 amino acids. The V and J ends lost 3 bases and 2 bases, in that order; junction bases with no gene match: 7. CDR3 sequence reads: CSASSIGQAYEQYF. The CDR3 DNA follows: TGCAGTGCTAGTTCTATTGGACAGGCCTACGAGCAGTACTTC.

This clonotype was detected only a few times. The rearrangement links TRBV6-2 or TRBV6-3 to TRBJ1-1; D possibly corresponds to TRBD1 (6 bases). This CDR3 comprises 15 residues. Trimming cost V 6 bases and J 0 bases, with 14 bases left between them. CDR1 is MNHEY, CDR2 SVGEGT, per germline. The CDR3 is CASSRSGGVNTEAFF. CDR3 in DNA: TGTGCCAGCAGCAGATCGGGGGGCGTGAACACTGAAGCTTTCTTT.

This clonotype turned up a few times. The V gene is TRBV20-1, the J gene TRBJ2-7, with D unresolved. There are 11 residues in the CDR3. Germline loops: CDR1 DFQATT, CDR2 SNEGSKA (reference sequence). V shed 6 bases and J shed 2 bases, with 8 bases lying between them. DNA for the CDR3: TGCAGTGCCGGGCCTGCCTACGAGCAGTACTTC. Translation gives CSAGPAYEQYF.

This clonotype has just a few counts. The rearrangement uses TRBV4-1 and TRBJ2-1, with TRBD2 matching 10 bases. CDR3 size: 17 residues. V lost 2 bases and J lost 1; bases outside the gene matches: 5. Germline CDR1 reads MGHRA; CDR2 reads YSYEKL. The CDR3 sequence: CASSQFDSGGSYNEQFF. CDR3 nucleotide sequence: TGCGCCAGCAGCCAATTTGATAGCGGGGGGTCCTACAATGAGCAGTTCTTC.

CDR3 sequence reads: CASSPLAGVPGELFF. The CDR3 region has the DNA TGTGCCAGCAGCCCCTTAGCGGGAGTTCCCGGGGAGCTGTTTTTT. This chain links TRBV7-8 with TRBJ2-2; 9 bases agree with TRBD2. The CDR3 is 15 amino acids. The germline CDR1 and CDR2 sequences are SGHVS and FQNEAQ. The V segment lost 5 bases and the J segment 6 bases; nucleotides outside the gene matches: 7.

CDR3: CASTNTAAAGNTIYF. DNA for the CDR3: TGTGCCAGCACAAACACGGCAGCTGCTGGAAACACCATATATTTT. V is TRBV18 and J is TRBJ1-3; D not resolved. The V and J ends lost 8 bases and 2 bases respectively, with 16 bases between them. Germline CDR1 KGHSH, CDR2 LQKENI. The CDR3 consists of 15 residues.

This clonotype was observed a few times. The chain employs TRBV6-5 and TRBJ2-5, with D tentatively TRBD1 (5 bases). The CDR3 covers 14 residues. V gave up 2 bases and J gave up 5 bases, with 12 bases separating them. The germline V gene encodes CDR1 MNHEY and CDR2 SVGAGI. The CDR3 reads CASSYTRARETQYF. CDR3 nucleotides: TGTGCCAGCAGTTACACCAGGGCGCGGGAGACCCAGTACTTC.

This sequence joins TRBV18 and TRBJ1-1, with D unclear. The CDR3 consists of 13 residues. V gave up 3 bases and J gave up 5 bases, with 10 bases separating them. CDR1 is KGHSH and CDR2 is LQKENI in the germline V gene. The CDR3 DNA follows: TGTGCCAGCTCACCGGGCACCGAAACTGAAGCTTTCTTT. It translates to CASSPGTETEAFF.

Only a few counts were recorded for this clonotype. The chain has TRBV7-3 and TRBJ2-5; D call uncertain. Deletions cut 5 bases from V and 1 base from J, with 8 bases between. CDR3 length: 13 residues. In germline, CDR1 is SGHTA, CDR2 FQGTGA. The DNA of the CDR3 is TGTGCCAGCAGCCGGAGCGCCCAAGAGACCCAGTACTTC. This encodes CASSRSAQETQYF.

This clonotype appeared many times. The chain recombines TRBV4-1 with TRBJ2-2, with 9 positions matching TRBD1. The CDR3 contains 17 residues. Germline V gene lookup returns CDR1 MGHRA and CDR2 YSYEKL. Germline trimming cut 4 bases from V and 7 bases from J; bases unmatched to any gene: 13. CDR3 region: CASSLMDRGSSGGELFF. The CDR3 nucleotides are TGCGCCAGCAGCCTAATGGACAGGGGATCTAGTGGCGGGGAGCTGTTTTTT.

The V gene is TRBV28, the J gene TRBJ2-2; D gene ambiguous. Germline V gives CDR1 MDHEN, CDR2 SYDVKM. The CDR3 consists of 12 residues. The V and J ends lost 7 bases and 6 bases respectively, with 9 bases between them. The CDR3 is CASNLRAGELFF. The DNA for the CDR3 is TGTGCCAGCAATCTTCGCGCCGGGGAGCTGTTTTTT.

The chain uses TRBV5-4 and TRBJ2-1, with 8 nucleotides matching TRBD1. J gave up 10 bases and V 3 bases, and 0 bases lay outside the gene matches. The CDR3 extends over 11 amino acids. Per germline, CDR1 SGHNT and CDR2 YYREEE (reference sequence). CDR3 residues: CASSWDREQFF. CDR3 bases: TGTGCCAGCAGCTGGGACAGGGAGCAGTTCTTC. Using reference TRBV5-4 and TRBJ2-1 for the parts outside the CDR3, the full variable domain is ETGVTQSPTHLIKTRGQQVTLRCSSQSGHNTVSWYQQALGQGPQFIFQYYREEENGRGNFPPRFSGLQFPNYSSELNVNALELDDSALYLCASSWDREQFFGPGTRLTVL.